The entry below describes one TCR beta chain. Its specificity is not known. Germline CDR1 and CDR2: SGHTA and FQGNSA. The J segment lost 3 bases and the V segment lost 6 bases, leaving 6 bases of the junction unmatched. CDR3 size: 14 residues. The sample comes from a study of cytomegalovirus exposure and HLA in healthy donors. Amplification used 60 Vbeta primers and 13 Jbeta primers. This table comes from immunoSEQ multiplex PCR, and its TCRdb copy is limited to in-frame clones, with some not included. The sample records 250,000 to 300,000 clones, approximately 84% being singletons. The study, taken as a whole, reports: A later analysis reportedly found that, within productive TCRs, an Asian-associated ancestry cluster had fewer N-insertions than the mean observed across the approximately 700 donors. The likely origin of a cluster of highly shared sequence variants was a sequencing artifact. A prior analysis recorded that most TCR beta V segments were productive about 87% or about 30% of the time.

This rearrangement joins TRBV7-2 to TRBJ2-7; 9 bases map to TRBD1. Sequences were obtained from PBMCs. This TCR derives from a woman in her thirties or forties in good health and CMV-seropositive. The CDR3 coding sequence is TGTGCCAGCAGGTCAACAGGGGGCAACTACGAGCAGTACTTC. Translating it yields CASRSTGGNYEQYF.